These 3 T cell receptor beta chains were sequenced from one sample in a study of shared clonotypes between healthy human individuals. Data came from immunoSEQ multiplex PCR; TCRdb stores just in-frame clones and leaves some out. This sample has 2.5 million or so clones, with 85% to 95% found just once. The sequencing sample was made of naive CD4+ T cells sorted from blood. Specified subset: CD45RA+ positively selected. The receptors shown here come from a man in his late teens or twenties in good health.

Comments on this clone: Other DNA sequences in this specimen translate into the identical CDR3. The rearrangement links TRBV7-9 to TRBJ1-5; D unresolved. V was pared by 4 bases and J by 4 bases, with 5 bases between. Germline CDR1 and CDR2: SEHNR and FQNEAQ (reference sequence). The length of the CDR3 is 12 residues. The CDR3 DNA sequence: TGTGCCAGCAGCTGGGGAAATCAGCCCCAGCATTTT. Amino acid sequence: CASSWGNQPQHF.

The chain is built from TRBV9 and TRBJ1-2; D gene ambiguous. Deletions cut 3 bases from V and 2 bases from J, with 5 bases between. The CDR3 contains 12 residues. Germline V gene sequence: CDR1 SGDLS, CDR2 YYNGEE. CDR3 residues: CASSERNYGYTF. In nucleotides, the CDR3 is TGTGCCAGCAGCGAGAGGAACTATGGCTACACCTTC. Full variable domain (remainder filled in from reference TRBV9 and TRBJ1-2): DSGVTQTPKHLITATGQRVTLRCSPRSGDLSVYWYQQSLDQGLQFLIQYYNGEERAKGNILERFSAQQFPDLHSELNLSSLELGDSALYFCASSERNYGYTFGSGTRLTVV.

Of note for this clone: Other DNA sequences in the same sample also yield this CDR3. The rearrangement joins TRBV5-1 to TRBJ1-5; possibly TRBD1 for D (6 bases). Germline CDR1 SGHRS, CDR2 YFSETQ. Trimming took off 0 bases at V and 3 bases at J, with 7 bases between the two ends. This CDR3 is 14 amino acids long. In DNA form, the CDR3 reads TGCGCCAGCAGCTTGGGACAGGTCAATCAGCCCCAGCATTTT. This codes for CASSLGQVNQPQHF.